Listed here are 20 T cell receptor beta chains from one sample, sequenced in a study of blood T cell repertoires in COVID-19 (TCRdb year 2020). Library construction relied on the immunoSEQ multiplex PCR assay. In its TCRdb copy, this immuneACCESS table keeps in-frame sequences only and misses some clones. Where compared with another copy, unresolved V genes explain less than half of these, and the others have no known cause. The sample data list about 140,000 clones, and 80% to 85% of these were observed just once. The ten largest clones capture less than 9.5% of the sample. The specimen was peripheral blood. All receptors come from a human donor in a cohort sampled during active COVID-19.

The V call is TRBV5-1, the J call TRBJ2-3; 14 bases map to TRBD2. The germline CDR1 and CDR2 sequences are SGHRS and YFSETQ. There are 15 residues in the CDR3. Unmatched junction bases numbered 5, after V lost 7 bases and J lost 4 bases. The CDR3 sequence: CASQGLAGGPDTQYF. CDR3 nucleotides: TGCGCCAGCCAAGGACTAGCGGGGGGCCCAGATACGCAGTATTTT. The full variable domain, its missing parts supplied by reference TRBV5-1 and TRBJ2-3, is KAGVTQTPRYLIKTRGQQVTLSCSPISGHRSVSWYQQTPGQGLQFLFEYFSETQRNKGNFPGRFSGRQFSNSRSEMNVSTLELGDSALYLCASQGLAGGPDTQYFGPGTRLTVL.

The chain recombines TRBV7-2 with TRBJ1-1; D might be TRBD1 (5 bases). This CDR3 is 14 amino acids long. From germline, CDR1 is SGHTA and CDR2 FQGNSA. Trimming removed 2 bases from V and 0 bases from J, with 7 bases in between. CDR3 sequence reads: CASSLLGVNTEAFF. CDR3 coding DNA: TGTGCCAGCAGCTTATTAGGGGTGAACACTGAAGCTTTCTTT.

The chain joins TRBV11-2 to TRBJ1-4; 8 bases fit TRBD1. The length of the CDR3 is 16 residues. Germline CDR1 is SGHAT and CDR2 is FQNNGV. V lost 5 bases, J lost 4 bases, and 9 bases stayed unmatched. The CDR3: CASSTRAGQVNEKLFF. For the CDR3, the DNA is TGTGCCAGCAGCACTAGAGCGGGACAGGTTAATGAAAAACTGTTTTTT.

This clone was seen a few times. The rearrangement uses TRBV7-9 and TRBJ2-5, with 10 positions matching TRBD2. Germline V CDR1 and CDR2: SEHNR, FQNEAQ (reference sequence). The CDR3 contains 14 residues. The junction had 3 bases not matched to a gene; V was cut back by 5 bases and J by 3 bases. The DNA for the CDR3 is TGTGCCAGCAGCGTCCTAGCGGGGGAAGAGACCCAGTACTTC. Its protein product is CASSVLAGEETQYF.

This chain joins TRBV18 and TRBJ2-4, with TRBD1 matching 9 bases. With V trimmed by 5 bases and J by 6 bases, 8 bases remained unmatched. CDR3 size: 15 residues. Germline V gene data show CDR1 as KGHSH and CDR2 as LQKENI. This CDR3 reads CASSGTGGAGNIQYF. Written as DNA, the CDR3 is TGTGCCAGCTCAGGCACAGGGGGCGCGGGAAACATTCAGTACTTC. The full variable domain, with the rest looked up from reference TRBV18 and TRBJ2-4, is NAGVMQNPRHLVRRRGQEARLRCSPMKGHSHVYWYRQLPEEGLKFMVYLQKENIIDESGMPKERFSAEFPKEGPSILRIQQVVRGDSAAYFCASSGTGGAGNIQYFGAGTRLSVL.

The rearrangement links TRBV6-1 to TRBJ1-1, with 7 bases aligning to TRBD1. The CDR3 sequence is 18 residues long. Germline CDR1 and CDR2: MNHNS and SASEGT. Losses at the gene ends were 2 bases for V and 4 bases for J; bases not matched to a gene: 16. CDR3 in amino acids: CASSENLFRGARGTEAFF. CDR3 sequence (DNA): TGTGCCAGCAGTGAAAACCTTTTCAGGGGGGCGAGGGGCACTGAAGCTTTCTTT.

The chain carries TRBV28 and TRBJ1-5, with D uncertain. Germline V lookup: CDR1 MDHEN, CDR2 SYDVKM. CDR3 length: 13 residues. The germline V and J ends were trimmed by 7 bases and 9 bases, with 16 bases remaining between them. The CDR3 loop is CASTFAQAGPQHF. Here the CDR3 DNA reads TGTGCCAGCACCTTTGCCCAAGCCGGGCCCCAGCATTTT.

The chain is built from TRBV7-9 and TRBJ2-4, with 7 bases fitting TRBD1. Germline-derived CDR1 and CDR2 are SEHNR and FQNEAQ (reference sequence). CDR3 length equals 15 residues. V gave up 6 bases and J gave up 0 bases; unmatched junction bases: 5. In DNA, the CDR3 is TGTGCCAGCAGTTTCACAGGGGTAGCCAAAAACATTCAGTACTTC. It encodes CASSFTGVAKNIQYF.

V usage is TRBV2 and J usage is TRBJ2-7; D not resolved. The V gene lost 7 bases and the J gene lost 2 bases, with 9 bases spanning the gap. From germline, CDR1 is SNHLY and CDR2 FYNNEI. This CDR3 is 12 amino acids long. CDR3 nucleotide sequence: TGTGCCAGCAATTCCTTTACCTACGAGCAGTACTTC. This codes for CASNSFTYEQYF.

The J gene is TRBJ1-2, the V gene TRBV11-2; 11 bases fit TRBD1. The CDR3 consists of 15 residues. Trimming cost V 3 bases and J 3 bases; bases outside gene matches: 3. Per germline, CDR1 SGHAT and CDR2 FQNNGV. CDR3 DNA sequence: TGTGCCAGCAGCTTCGGGACAGGGGGTTACTATGGCTACACCTTC. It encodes CASSFGTGGYYGYTF.

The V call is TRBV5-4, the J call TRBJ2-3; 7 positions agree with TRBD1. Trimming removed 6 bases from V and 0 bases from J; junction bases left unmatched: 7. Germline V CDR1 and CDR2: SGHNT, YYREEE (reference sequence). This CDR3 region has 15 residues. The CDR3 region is CASTTGASSTDTQYF. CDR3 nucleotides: TGTGCCAGCACCACAGGGGCATCTAGCACAGATACGCAGTATTTT. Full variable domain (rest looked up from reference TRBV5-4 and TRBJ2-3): ETGVTQSPTHLIKTRGQQVTLRCSSQSGHNTVSWYQQALGQGPQFIFQYYREEENGRGNFPPRFSGLQFPNYSSELNVNALELDDSALYLCASTTGASSTDTQYFGPGTRLTVL.

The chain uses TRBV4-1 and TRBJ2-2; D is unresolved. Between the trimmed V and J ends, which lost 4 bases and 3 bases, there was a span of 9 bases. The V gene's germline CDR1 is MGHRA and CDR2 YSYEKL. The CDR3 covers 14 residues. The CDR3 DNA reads TGCGCCAGCAGCCCCCTGGCGGACACCGGGGAGCTGTTTTTT. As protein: CASSPLADTGELFF.

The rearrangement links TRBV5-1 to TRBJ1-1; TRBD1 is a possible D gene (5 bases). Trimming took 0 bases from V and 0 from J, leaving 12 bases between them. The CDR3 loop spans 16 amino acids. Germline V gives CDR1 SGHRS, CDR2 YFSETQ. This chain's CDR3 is CASSLEAGQVNTEAFF. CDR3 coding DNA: TGCGCCAGCAGCTTGGAGGCAGGGCAGGTGAACACTGAAGCTTTCTTT.

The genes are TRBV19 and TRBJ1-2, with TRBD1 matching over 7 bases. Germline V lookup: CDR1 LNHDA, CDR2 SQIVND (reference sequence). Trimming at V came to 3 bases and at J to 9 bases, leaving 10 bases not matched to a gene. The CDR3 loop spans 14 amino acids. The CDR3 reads CASSIPRQGYRYTF. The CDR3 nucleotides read TGTGCCAGTAGTATCCCTCGACAGGGTTATCGCTACACCTTC.

In DNA, the CDR3 is TGTGCCAGCAGCTTAGTGACTAGCGGCGCGTCCTACGAGCAGTACTTC. This encodes CASSLVTSGASYEQYF. The V and J genes are TRBV11-2 and TRBJ2-7, with 9 bases identical to TRBD2. The CDR3 covers 16 residues. In germline, CDR1 is SGHAT, CDR2 FQNNGV. Trimming cost V 1 base and J 1 base; bases outside gene matches: 5.

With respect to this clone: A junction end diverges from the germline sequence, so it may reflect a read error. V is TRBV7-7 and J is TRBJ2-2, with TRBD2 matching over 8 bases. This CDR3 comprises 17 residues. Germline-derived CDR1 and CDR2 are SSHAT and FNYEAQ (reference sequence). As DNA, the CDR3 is TGTGCTAGCAGCCCGTCCCCCGGGGGGGGCCTAAACGGGGAGCTGTTTTTT. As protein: CASSPSPGGGLNGELFF.

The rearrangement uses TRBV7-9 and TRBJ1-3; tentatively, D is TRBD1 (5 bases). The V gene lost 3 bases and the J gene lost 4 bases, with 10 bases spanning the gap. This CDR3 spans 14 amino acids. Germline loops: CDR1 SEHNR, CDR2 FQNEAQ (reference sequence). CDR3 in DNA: TGTGCCAGCAGCTTCAGCGACAGAGGAAACACCATATATTTT. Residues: CASSFSDRGNTIYF.

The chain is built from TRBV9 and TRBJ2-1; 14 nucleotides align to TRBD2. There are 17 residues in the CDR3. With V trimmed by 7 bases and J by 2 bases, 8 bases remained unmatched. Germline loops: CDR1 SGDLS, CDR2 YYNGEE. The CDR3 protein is CASGRGLAGVTYNEQFF. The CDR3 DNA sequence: TGTGCCAGCGGAAGGGGACTAGCGGGGGTGACCTACAATGAGCAGTTCTTC.

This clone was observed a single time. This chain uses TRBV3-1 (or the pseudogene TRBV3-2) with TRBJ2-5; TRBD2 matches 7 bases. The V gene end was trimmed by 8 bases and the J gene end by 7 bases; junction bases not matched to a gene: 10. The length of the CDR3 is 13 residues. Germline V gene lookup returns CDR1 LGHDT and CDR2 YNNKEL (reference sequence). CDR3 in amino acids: CASSMGGVGTQYF. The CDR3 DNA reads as TGTGCCAGCTCCATGGGAGGGGTGGGGACCCAGTACTTC.

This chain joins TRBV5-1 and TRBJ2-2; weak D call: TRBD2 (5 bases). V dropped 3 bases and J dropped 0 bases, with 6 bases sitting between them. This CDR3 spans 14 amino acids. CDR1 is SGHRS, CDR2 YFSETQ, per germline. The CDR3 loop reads CASSSGTNTGELFF. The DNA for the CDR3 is TGCGCCAGCAGCTCGGGAACGAACACCGGGGAGCTGTTTTTT.